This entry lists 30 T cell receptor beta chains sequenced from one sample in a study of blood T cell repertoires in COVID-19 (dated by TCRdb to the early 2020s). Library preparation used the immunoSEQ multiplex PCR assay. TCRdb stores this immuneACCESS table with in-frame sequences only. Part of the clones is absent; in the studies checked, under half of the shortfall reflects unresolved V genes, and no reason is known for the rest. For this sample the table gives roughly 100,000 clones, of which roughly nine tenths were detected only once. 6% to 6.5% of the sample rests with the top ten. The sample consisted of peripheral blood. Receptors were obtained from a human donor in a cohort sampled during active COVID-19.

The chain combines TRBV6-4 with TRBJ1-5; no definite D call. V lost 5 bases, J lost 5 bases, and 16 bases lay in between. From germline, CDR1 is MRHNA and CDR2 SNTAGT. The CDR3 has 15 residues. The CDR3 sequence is CASSPRSGEDQPQHF. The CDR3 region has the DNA TGTGCCAGCAGTCCCAGGTCTGGGGAGGATCAGCCCCAGCATTTT.

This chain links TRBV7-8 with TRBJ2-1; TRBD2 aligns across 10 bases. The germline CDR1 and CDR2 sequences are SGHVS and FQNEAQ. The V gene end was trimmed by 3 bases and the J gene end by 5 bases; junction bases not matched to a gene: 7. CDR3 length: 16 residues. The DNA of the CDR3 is TGTGCCAGCAGCTTTAACCTAGCGGGAGATAACAATGAGCAGTTCTTC. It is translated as CASSFNLAGDNNEQFF.

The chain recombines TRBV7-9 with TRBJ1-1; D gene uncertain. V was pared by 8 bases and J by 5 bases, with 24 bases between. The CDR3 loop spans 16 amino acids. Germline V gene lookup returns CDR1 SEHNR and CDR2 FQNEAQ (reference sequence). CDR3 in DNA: TGTGCCAGCCAAGCCAGGAGGGCTTATCTATTAACTGAAGCTTTCTTT. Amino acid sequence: CASQARRAYLLTEAFF.

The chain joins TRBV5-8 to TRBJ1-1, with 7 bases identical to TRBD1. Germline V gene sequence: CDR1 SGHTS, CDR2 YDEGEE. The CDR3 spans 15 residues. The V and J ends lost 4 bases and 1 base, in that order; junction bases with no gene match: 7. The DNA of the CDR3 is TGTGCCAGCAGCCTCAACAGGGGACAGAACACTGAAGCTTTCTTT. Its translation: CASSLNRGQNTEAFF. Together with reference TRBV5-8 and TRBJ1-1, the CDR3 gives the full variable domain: EAGVTQSPTHLIKTRGQQATLRCSPISGHTSVYWYQQALGLGLQFLLWYDEGEERNRGNFPPRFSGRQFPNYSSELNVNALELEDSALYLCASSLNRGQNTEAFFGQGTRLTVV.

CDR3 amino acids: CAGRLAGSYEQYF. Written as DNA, the CDR3 is TGTGCCGGACGACTAGCGGGGTCCTACGAGCAGTACTTC. V and J are TRBV6-5 and TRBJ2-7, with 11 positions matching TRBD2. Germline V gene lookup returns CDR1 MNHEY and CDR2 SVGAGI. This CDR3 has 13 residues. V lost 11 bases to trimming and J lost 1 base; unmatched junction nucleotides: 4.

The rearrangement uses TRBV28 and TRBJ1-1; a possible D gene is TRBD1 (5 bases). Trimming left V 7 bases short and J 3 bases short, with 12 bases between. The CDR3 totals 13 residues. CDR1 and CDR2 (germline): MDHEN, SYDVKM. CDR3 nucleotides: TGTGCCAGCAATCGGCAGGGATACACTGAAGCTTTCTTT. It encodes CASNRQGYTEAFF.

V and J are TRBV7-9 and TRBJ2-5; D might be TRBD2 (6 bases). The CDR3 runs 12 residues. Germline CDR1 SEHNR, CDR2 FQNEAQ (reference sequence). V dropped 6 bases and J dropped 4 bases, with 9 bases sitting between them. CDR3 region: CASRGTGETQYF. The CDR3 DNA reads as TGTGCCAGCAGGGGGACTGGAGAGACCCAGTACTTC.

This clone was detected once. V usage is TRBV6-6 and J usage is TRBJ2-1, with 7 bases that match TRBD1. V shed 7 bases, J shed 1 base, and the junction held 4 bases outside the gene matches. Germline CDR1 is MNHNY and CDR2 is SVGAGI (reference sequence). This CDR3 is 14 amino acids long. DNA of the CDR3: TGTGCCAGCAACGACAGGGATTCCTACAATGAGCAGTTCTTC. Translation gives CASNDRDSYNEQFF.

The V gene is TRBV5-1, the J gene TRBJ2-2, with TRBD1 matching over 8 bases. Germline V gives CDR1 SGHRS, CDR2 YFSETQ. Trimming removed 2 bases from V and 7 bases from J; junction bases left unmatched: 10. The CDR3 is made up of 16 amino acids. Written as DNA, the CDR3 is TGCGCCAGCAGCTTATCAATACAGGGGGTGAGCGGGGAGCTGTTTTTT. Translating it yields CASSLSIQGVSGELFF.

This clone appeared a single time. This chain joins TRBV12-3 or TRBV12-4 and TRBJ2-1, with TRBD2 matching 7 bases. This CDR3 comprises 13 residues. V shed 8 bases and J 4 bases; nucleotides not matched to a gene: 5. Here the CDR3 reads CASGRGRYNEQFF. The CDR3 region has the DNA TGTGCCAGCGGGAGGGGTCGGTACAATGAGCAGTTCTTC.

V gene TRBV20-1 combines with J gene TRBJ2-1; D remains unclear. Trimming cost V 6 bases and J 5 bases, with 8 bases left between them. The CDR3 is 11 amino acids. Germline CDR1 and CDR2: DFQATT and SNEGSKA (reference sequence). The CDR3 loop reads CSATTHNEQFF. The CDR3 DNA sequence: TGCAGTGCGACGACTCACAATGAGCAGTTCTTC.

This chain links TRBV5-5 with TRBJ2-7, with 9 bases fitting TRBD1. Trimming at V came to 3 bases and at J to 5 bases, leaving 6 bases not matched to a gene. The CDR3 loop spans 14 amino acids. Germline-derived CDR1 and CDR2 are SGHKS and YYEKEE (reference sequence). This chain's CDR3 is CASSWIGTGNEQYF. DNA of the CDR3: TGTGCCAGCAGCTGGATCGGGACAGGGAACGAGCAGTACTTC.

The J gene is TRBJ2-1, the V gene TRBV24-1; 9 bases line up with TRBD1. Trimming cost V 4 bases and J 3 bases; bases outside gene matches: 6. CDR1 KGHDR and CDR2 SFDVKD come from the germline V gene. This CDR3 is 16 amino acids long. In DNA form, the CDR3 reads TGTGCCACCAGTGAGACCGGGACAGGGTTCTACAATGAGCAGTTCTTC. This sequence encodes CATSETGTGFYNEQFF.

Here the CDR3 reads CASGTSEVPWYNEQFF. The CDR3 DNA follows: TGTGCCAGCGGGACTAGCGAGGTTCCGTGGTACAATGAGCAGTTCTTC. J is TRBJ2-1 and V is TRBV5-5; the match to TRBD2 covers 10 bases. Germline CDR1 reads SGHKS; CDR2 reads YYEKEE (reference sequence). The junction had 11 bases not matched to a gene; V was cut back by 7 bases and J by 4 bases. The CDR3 loop spans 16 amino acids.

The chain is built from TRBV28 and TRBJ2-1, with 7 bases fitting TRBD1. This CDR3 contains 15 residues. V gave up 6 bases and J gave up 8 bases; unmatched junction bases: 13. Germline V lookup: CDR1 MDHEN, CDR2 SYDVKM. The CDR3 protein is CASRPRGLWGDEQFF. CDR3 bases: TGTGCCAGCAGGCCAAGGGGGCTATGGGGCGATGAGCAGTTCTTC.

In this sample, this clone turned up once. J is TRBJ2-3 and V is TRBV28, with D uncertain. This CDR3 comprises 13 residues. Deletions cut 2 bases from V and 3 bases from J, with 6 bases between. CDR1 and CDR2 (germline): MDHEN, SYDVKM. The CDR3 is CASSLVGTDTQYF. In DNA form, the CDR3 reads TGTGCCAGCAGTTTAGTCGGGACAGATACGCAGTATTTT.

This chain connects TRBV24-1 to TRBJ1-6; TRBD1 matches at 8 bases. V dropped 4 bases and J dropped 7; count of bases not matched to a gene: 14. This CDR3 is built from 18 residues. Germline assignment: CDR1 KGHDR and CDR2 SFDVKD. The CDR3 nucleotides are TGTGCCACCAGTGAACAAAACAGGGGGGTGTTTGTGAATTCACCCCTCCACTTT. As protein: CATSEQNRGVFVNSPLHF.

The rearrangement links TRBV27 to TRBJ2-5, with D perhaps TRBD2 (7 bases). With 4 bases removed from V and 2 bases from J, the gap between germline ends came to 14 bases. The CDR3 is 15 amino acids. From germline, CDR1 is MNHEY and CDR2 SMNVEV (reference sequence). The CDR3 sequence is CASSWGGGVQETQYF. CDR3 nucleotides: TGTGCCAGCAGTTGGGGGGGCGGGGTGCAAGAGACCCAGTACTTC.

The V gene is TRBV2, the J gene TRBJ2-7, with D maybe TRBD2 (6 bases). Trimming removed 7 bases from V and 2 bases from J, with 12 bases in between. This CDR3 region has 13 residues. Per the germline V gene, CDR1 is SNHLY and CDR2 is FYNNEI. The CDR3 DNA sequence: TGTGCCAGCAACCTGCGGGGACCCTACGAGCAGTACTTC. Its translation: CASNLRGPYEQYF.

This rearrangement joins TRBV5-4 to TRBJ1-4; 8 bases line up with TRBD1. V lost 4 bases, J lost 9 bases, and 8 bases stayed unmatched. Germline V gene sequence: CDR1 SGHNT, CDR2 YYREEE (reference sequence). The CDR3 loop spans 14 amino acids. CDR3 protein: CASSLDRVGQKLFF. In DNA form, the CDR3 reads TGTGCCAGCAGCCTGGACAGGGTGGGCCAAAAACTGTTTTTT. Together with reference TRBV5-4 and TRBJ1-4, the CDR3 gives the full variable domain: ETGVTQSPTHLIKTRGQQVTLRCSSQSGHNTVSWYQQALGQGPQFIFQYYREEENGRGNFPPRFSGLQFPNYSSELNVNALELDDSALYLCASSLDRVGQKLFFGSGTQLSVL.

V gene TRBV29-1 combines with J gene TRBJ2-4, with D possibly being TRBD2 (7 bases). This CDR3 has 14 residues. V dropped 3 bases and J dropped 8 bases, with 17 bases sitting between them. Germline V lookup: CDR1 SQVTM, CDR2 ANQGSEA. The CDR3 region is CSVEGGPGVDIQYF. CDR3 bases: TGCAGCGTTGAGGGGGGGCCAGGGGTGGACATTCAGTACTTC.

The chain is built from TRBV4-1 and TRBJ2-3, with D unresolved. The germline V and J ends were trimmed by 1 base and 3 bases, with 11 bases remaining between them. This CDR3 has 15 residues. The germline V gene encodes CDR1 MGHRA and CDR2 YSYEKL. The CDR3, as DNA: TGCGCCAGCAGCCAAGTACTGATTTGGACAGATACGCAGTATTTT. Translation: CASSQVLIWTDTQYF.

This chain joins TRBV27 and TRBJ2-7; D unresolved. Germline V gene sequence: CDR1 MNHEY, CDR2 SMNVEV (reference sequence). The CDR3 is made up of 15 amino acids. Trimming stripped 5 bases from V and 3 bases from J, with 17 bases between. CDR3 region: CASSAKGHYLYEQYF. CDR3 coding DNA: TGTGCCAGCAGTGCCAAAGGCCACTACCTCTACGAGCAGTACTTC.

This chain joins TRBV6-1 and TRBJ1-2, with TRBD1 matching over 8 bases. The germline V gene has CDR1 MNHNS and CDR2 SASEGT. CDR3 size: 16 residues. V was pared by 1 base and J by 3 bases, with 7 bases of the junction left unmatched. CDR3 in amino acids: CASSEGDRGDYYGYTF. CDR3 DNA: TGTGCCAGCAGTGAAGGTGACAGGGGTGACTACTATGGCTACACCTTC.

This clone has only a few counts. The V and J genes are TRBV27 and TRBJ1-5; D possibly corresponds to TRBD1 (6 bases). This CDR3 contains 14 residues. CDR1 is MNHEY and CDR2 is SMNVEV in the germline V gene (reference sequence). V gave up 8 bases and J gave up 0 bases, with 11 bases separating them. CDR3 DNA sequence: TGTGCCAGCGGCAGGGGAACTAGCAATCAGCCCCAGCATTTT. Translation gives CASGRGTSNQPQHF.

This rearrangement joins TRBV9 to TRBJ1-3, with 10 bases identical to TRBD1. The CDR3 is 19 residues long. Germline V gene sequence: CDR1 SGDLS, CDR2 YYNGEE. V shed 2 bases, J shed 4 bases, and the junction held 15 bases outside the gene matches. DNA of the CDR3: TGTGCCAGCAGCGTGGCCCCCCAGGGACAGGGGAGGTCGGGAAACACCATATATTTT. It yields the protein CASSVAPQGQGRSGNTIYF.

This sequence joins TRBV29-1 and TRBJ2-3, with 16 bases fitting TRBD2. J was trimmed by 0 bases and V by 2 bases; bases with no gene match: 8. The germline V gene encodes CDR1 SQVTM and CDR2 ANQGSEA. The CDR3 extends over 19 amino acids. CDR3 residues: CSVESWGLAGGPSTDTQYF. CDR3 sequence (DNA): TGCAGCGTTGAATCTTGGGGACTAGCGGGGGGGCCGAGCACAGATACGCAGTATTTT.

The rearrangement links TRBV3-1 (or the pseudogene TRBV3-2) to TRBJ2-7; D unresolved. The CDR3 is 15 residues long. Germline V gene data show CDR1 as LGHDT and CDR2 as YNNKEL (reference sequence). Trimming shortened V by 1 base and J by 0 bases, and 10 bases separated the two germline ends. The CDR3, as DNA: TGTGCCAGCAGCCAAGGCGCGGTTAACTCCTACGAGCAGTACTTC. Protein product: CASSQGAVNSYEQYF.

CDR3: CAWSPADTQYF. The CDR3 coding sequence is TGTGCCTGGAGTCCCGCAGATACGCAGTATTTT. J is TRBJ2-3 and V is TRBV30; D unclear. The CDR3 contains 11 residues. V dropped 2 bases and J dropped 4 bases, with 4 bases sitting between them. CDR1 GTSNPN and CDR2 SVGIG come from the germline V gene (reference sequence). Complete variable domain (other parts from reference TRBV30 and TRBJ2-3): SQTIHQWPATLVQPVGSPLSLECTVEGTSNPNLYWYRQAAGRGLQLLFYSVGIGQISSEVPQNLSASRPQDRQFILSSKKLLLSDSGFYLCAWSPADTQYFGPGTRLTVL.

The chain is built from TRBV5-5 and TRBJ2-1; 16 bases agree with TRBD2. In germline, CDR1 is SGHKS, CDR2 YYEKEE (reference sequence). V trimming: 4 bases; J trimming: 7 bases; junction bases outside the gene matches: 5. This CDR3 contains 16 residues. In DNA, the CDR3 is TGTGCCAGCAGCCGGGGGACTAGCGGGAGGGAAAATGAGCAGTTCTTC. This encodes CASSRGTSGRENEQFF.